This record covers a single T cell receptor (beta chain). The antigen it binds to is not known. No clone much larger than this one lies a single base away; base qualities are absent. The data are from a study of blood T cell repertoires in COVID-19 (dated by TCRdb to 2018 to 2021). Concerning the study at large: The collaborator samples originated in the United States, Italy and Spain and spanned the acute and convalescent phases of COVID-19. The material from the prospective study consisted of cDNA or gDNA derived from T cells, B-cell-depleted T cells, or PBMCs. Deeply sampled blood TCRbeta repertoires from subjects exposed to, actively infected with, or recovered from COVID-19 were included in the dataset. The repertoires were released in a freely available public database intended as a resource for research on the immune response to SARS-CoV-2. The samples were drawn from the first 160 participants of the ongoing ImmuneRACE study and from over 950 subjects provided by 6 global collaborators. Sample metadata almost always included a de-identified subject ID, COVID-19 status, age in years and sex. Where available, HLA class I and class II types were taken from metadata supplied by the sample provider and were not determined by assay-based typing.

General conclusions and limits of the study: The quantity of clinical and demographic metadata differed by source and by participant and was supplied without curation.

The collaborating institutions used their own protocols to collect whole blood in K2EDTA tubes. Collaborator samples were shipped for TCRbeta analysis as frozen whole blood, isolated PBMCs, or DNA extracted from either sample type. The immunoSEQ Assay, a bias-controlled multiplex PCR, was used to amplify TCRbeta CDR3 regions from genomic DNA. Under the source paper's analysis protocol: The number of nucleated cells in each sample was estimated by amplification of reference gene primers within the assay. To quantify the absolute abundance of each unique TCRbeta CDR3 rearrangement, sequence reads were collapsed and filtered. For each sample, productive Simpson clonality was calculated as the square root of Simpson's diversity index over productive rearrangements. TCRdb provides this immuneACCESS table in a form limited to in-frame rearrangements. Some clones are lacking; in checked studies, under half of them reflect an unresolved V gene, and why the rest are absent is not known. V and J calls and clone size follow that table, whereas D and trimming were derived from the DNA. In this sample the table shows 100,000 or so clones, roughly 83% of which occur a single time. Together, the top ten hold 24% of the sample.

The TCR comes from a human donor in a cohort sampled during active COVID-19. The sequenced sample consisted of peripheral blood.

The nucleotide sequence is TGTGCCAGCAGCCGGGACAGGTACACCGGGGAGCTGTTTTTT. Its translation reads: CASSRDRYTGELFF. Recombination linked TRBV7-9 to TRBJ2-2; 8 bases in between match TRBD1. V is trimmed back by 5 bases and J by 3 bases, and the junction contains 2 bases that no gene match accounts for. The germline V gene (reference sequence) provides CDR1 SEHNR and CDR2 FQNEAQ. Reading from cysteine to phenylalanine, the CDR3 counts 14 amino acids. Only the CDR3 region is kept as DNA, spanning 42 bases read in frame from base 1.